The 14 T cell receptor beta chains given below trace back to one sample, sequenced in a study of T cell responses to AZD1222 COVID-19 vaccine. TCRdb's copy holds only in-frame clones and misses some; the assay was immunoSEQ multiplex PCR. The profile shows around 140,000 clones, roughly 89% of them singletons. The sequences come from peripheral blood, collected 28 days after the second AZD1222 dose. The receptor source for this set is an adult who received the AZD1222 COVID-19 vaccine.

The J gene is TRBJ1-4, the V gene TRBV18; 10 positions match TRBD1. Germline CDR1 KGHSH, CDR2 LQKENI. Trimming cost V 4 bases and J 6 bases; bases outside gene matches: 5. The CDR3 sequence is 15 residues long. In DNA, the CDR3 is TGTGCCAGCTCACGACGACAGGGGGCGGATGAAAAACTGTTTTTT. This sequence encodes CASSRRQGADEKLFF.

V usage is TRBV6-6 and J usage is TRBJ2-7; TRBD1 agrees at 7 bases. Germline V gene sequence: CDR1 MNHNY, CDR2 SVGAGI (reference sequence). This CDR3 has 16 residues. V trimming: 7 bases; J trimming: 2 bases; junction bases outside the gene matches: 14. CDR3 bases: TGTGCCAGCACCCCAATGACAGGGCCGGGGCCCTACGAGCAGTACTTC. It specifies CASTPMTGPGPYEQYF.

The rearrangement uses TRBV5-1 and TRBJ1-1; tentative D call: TRBD1 (6 bases). V dropped 8 bases and J dropped 0 bases, with 14 bases sitting between them. The CDR3 has 14 residues. Germline V gene data show CDR1 as SGHRS and CDR2 as YFSETQ. The CDR3 DNA sequence: TGCGCCAGTACCGGGCAGGGGATGAACACTGAAGCTTTCTTT. This translates into CASTGQGMNTEAFF. Combining the CDR3 with reference TRBV5-1 and TRBJ1-1 gives the whole variable domain KAGVTQTPRYLIKTRGQQVTLSCSPISGHRSVSWYQQTPGQGLQFLFEYFSETQRNKGNFPGRFSGRQFSNSRSEMNVSTLELGDSALYLCASTGQGMNTEAFFGQGTRLTVV.

This rearrangement joins TRBV7-9 to TRBJ1-2; D uncertain. V lost 2 bases and J lost 2, with 12 bases in between. CDR3 length: 15 residues. CDR1 is SEHNR, CDR2 FQNEAQ, per germline (reference sequence). CDR3 in amino acids: CASSLPIGRNYGYTF. CDR3 sequence (DNA): TGTGCCAGCAGCTTACCTATTGGACGGAACTATGGCTACACCTTC.

This chain connects TRBV4-1 to TRBJ1-1; TRBD1 agrees at 7 bases. The CDR3 sequence is 15 residues long. Losses at the gene ends were 2 bases for V and 8 bases for J; bases not matched to a gene: 11. Germline V gives CDR1 MGHRA, CDR2 YSYEKL. CDR3 in amino acids: CASSQLTGLNREAFF. CDR3 bases: TGCGCCAGCAGCCAACTGACAGGGCTCAACAGGGAAGCTTTCTTT.

The V gene is TRBV5-1, the J gene TRBJ1-1; D may be TRBD1 (6 bases). CDR1 SGHRS and CDR2 YFSETQ come from the germline V gene. V was cut by 4 bases and J by 6 bases, with 13 bases left in between. The CDR3 is 13 amino acids. CDR3 amino acids: CASSPEWGPEAFF. CDR3 nucleotides: TGCGCCAGCAGCCCCGAGTGGGGGCCTGAAGCTTTCTTT. Using reference TRBV5-1 and TRBJ1-1 for the parts outside the CDR3, the full variable domain is KAGVTQTPRYLIKTRGQQVTLSCSPISGHRSVSWYQQTPGQGLQFLFEYFSETQRNKGNFPGRFSGRQFSNSRSEMNVSTLELGDSALYLCASSPEWGPEAFFGQGTRLTVV.

The DNA for the CDR3 is TGTGCCAGTAGTACGGGGGGCGGGTCACCCCTCCACTTT. Translation: CASSTGGGSPLHF. V and J are TRBV12-3 or TRBV12-4 and TRBJ1-6, with D perhaps TRBD1 (6 bases). Trimming pared 9 bases from V and 10 bases from J, leaving 16 bases between. The CDR3 consists of 13 residues.

This chain connects TRBV30 to TRBJ2-7, with unresolved D. This CDR3 region has 13 residues. With 3 bases removed from V and 3 bases from J, the gap between germline ends came to 12 bases. Germline CDR1 reads GTSNPN; CDR2 reads SVGIG (reference sequence). DNA for the CDR3: TGTGCCTGGAGCGGCCGGGTGAGCTACGAGCAGTACTTC. Protein product: CAWSGRVSYEQYF.

The J gene is TRBJ2-5, the V gene TRBV5-4; D perhaps matches TRBD1 (5 bases). Deletions cut 4 bases from V and 4 bases from J, with 14 bases between. Germline assignment: CDR1 SGHNT and CDR2 YYREEE (reference sequence). The CDR3 length is 14 residues. This chain's CDR3 is CASSARRGGETQYF. The DNA for the CDR3 is TGTGCCAGCAGCGCACGTAGGGGTGGAGAGACCCAGTACTTC.

This chain joins TRBV4-3 and TRBJ1-1; D unresolved. The V gene's germline CDR1 is LGHNA and CDR2 YSLEER. The CDR3 covers 14 residues. Between the trimmed V and J ends, which lost 0 bases and 11 bases, there was a span of 16 bases. The CDR3 DNA follows: TGCGCCAGCAGCCAAGATTACTCGGGAACGGGGGCTTTCTTT. Its translation is CASSQDYSGTGAFF.

This clone was counted a single time. The chain is built from TRBV27 and TRBJ1-6, with a weak D call TRBD1 (5 bases). Germline lookup yields CDR1 MNHEY and CDR2 SMNVEV (reference sequence). This CDR3 has 17 amino acids. The germline V and J ends were trimmed by 2 bases and 1 base, with 12 bases remaining between them. For the CDR3, the DNA is TGTGCCAGCAGTTTACTGGGGGATAGATCCTATAATTCACCCCTCCACTTT. Its translation is CASSLLGDRSYNSPLHF.

This clone was recorded once. The rearrangement uses TRBV6-6 and TRBJ1-4; 9 nucleotides agree with TRBD1. Germline assignment: CDR1 MNHNY and CDR2 SVGAGI (reference sequence). V was clipped by 7 bases and J by 8 bases; unmatched bases: 2. The CDR3 runs 12 residues. This chain's CDR3 is CASKDRGEKLFF. CDR3 coding DNA: TGTGCCAGCAAGGACAGGGGAGAAAAACTGTTTTTT.

As regards this clone: One junction end disagrees with the germline gene, perhaps due to a read error. The J gene is TRBJ1-1, the V gene TRBV7-7; D possibly corresponds to TRBD1 (6 bases). There are 17 residues in the CDR3. Germline CDR1 and CDR2: SSHAT and FNYEAQ (reference sequence). The DNA of the CDR3 is TGTGCTAGCAGCTTAGCTTACCACGGACAGATGAACACTGAAGCTTTCTTT. Protein product: CASSLAYHGQMNTEAFF.

V usage is TRBV11-3 and J usage is TRBJ1-1; tentatively, D is TRBD1 (6 bases). Germline V CDR1 and CDR2: SGHNT, YENEEA. The CDR3 spans 16 residues. Trimming shortened V by 2 bases and J by 3 bases, and 16 bases separated the two germline ends. DNA of the CDR3: TGTGCCAGCAGCTTACCAAAGGGTTCAGGGGACACTGAAGCTTTCTTT. It yields the protein CASSLPKGSGDTEAFF.